Listed here are 20 T cell receptor beta chains from one sample, sequenced in a study of blood T cell repertoires in COVID-19 (dated by TCRdb to 2020 to 2021). Library creation used the immunoSEQ multiplex PCR assay. This is the immuneACCESS table as TCRdb keeps it, with only in-frame sequences that have V and J called. A part of the clones is gone; compared with another copy, unresolved V genes explain less than half, and the rest is unexplained. The sample contains fewer than 400,000 clones, approximately 86% of them found a single time. 8.5% to 10% of the sample lies in the top ten. The sequenced sample was PBMCs or T cells enriched from blood (not recorded which). These receptors all stem from a woman younger than 30 who had recovered from COVID-19.

This chain connects TRBV6-6 to TRBJ2-1, with 7 bases aligning to TRBD2. This CDR3 region has 11 residues. V shed 0 bases and J 15 bases; nucleotides not matched to a gene: 2. The V gene's germline CDR1 is MNHNY and CDR2 SVGAGI (reference sequence). The chain's CDR3 is CASSYSGRWFF. CDR3 in DNA: TGTGCCAGCAGTTACTCCGGGAGGTGGTTCTTC.

The chain has TRBV2 and TRBJ1-4; D is unresolved. The CDR3 runs 14 residues. V lost 6 bases to trimming and J lost 8 bases, with 16 bases between them. CDR1 is SNHLY and CDR2 is FYNNEI in the germline V gene. CDR3 loop: CASSPRSTGEKLFF. Here the CDR3 DNA reads TGTGCCAGCAGCCCTCGTAGTACGGGAGAAAAACTGTTTTTT.

The chain has TRBV5-1 and TRBJ2-2; weak D call: TRBD1 (5 bases). Looked up from germline, CDR1 is SGHRS and CDR2 is YFSETQ. The CDR3 length is 15 residues. Trimming removed 1 base at V and 1 base at J, with 8 bases between. The CDR3 DNA sequence: TGCGCCAGCAGCTTGCGGCAGGGGAACACCGGGGAGCTGTTTTTT. Its translation is CASSLRQGNTGELFF.

This clone was counted many times. The chain employs TRBV6-2 or TRBV6-3 and TRBJ2-5; D gene uncertain. Germline V CDR1 and CDR2: MNHEY, SVGEGT. V lost 0 bases to trimming and J lost 5 bases, with 7 bases between them. The CDR3 loop spans 13 amino acids. The CDR3 region has the DNA TGTGCCAGCAGTTACTCGGAGTCCGAGACCCAGTACTTC. It encodes CASSYSESETQYF.

The chain is built from TRBV27 and TRBJ2-2; D possibly corresponds to TRBD1 (6 bases). The germline V gene has CDR1 MNHEY and CDR2 SMNVEV (reference sequence). There are 15 residues in the CDR3. Trimming took 3 bases from V and 8 from J, leaving 16 bases between them. CDR3 sequence reads: CASSLGTRNKGELFF. The DNA of the CDR3 is TGTGCCAGCAGTTTGGGGACAAGGAACAAGGGGGAGCTGTTTTTT.

The chain uses TRBV11-3 and TRBJ2-1; 9 bases line up with TRBD2. The CDR3 consists of 14 residues. Trimming cost V 5 bases and J 4 bases; bases outside gene matches: 3. CDR1 is SGHNT, CDR2 YENEEA, per germline. The DNA for the CDR3 is TGTGCCAGCAGCCTAGCGGGGAGGTACAATGAGCAGTTCTTC. Protein product: CASSLAGRYNEQFF.

This clone is a singleton in its sample. Here the CDR3 reads CASSGLAGAVYTQYF. The CDR3 DNA follows: TGTGCCAGCAGTGGACTAGCGGGGGCCGTTTATACGCAGTATTTT. This chain links TRBV2 with TRBJ2-3; 12 bases fit TRBD2. Per germline, CDR1 SNHLY and CDR2 FYNNEI. V lost 4 bases and J lost 7; bases outside the gene matches: 6. The CDR3 sequence is 15 residues long.

The V gene is TRBV5-1, the J gene TRBJ2-7, with D unresolved. The CDR3 spans 14 residues. CDR1 and CDR2 from the germline V gene are SGHRS and YFSETQ. The ends were cut back, 1 base at V and 2 bases at J, with 10 bases in the middle. The CDR3, as DNA: TGCGCCAGCAGCTTGATTGCCAGTACCTACGAGCAGTACTTC. This sequence encodes CASSLIASTYEQYF.

The CDR3 region is CASSLAGGTGNTIYF. CDR3 nucleotides: TGTGCCAGCAGTTTGGCAGGGGGCACTGGAAACACCATATATTTT. The chain recombines TRBV28 with TRBJ1-3; 8 bases match TRBD1. Trimming took 3 bases from V and 2 from J; bases not matched to a gene: 3. The germline CDR1 and CDR2 sequences are MDHEN and SYDVKM. This CDR3 region has 15 residues.

The rearrangement uses TRBV2 and TRBJ2-5; perhaps TRBD2 as D (6 bases). The CDR3 length is 12 residues. CDR1 is SNHLY and CDR2 is FYNNEI in the germline V gene. V was clipped by 5 bases and J by 3 bases, with 7 bases between them. This CDR3 reads CASSIAEETQYF. Here the CDR3 DNA reads TGTGCCAGCAGTATAGCGGAAGAGACCCAGTACTTC.

The chain couples TRBV7-8 to TRBJ1-2, with 7 nucleotides matching TRBD1. There are 15 residues in the CDR3. The germline gives CDR1 SGHVS, CDR2 FQNEAQ. The V segment lost 1 base and the J segment 4 bases; nucleotides outside the gene matches: 6. CDR3 loop: CASSLVLQGSYGYTF. CDR3 nucleotide sequence: TGTGCCAGCAGCTTAGTTTTACAGGGGTCCTATGGCTACACCTTC.

This rearrangement joins TRBV25-1 to TRBJ1-2; 9 bases are shared with TRBD1. CDR3 length: 15 residues. Trimming cost V 1 base and J 6 bases; bases outside gene matches: 6. CDR1 is MGHDK and CDR2 is SYGVNS in the germline V gene. Here the CDR3 DNA reads TGTGCCAGCAGTGAATGGGGACAGGGCTGGCATGGCTACACCTTC. Translation: CASSEWGQGWHGYTF.

The chain combines TRBV19 with TRBJ1-1; D is unresolved. The CDR3 contains 13 residues. Germline CDR1 and CDR2: LNHDA and SQIVND (reference sequence). Trimming removed 10 bases from V and 5 bases from J, with 17 bases in between. The CDR3 loop reads CATATLVGTEAFF. The CDR3 DNA is TGTGCCACTGCGACTCTCGTTGGAACTGAAGCTTTCTTT.

The V gene is TRBV5-1, the J gene TRBJ1-1; D gene ambiguous. This CDR3 has 13 amino acids. V lost 1 base to trimming and J lost 7 bases, with 11 bases between them. Germline CDR1 reads SGHRS; CDR2 reads YFSETQ. CDR3 nucleotides: TGCGCCAGCAGCTTGAGCGGTGAGGGTGAAGCTTTCTTT. This codes for CASSLSGEGEAFF.

The CDR3 here is CASSLRGQGISEAFF. DNA for the CDR3: TGTGCCAGCTCTCTTAGGGGACAGGGGATCAGTGAAGCTTTCTTT. This chain links TRBV2 with TRBJ1-1, with TRBD1 identical over 10 bases. The germline CDR1 and CDR2 sequences are SNHLY and FYNNEI. This CDR3 region has 15 residues. V trimming: 8 bases; J trimming: 7 bases; junction bases outside the gene matches: 13.

The V gene is TRBV27, the J gene TRBJ2-1, with 9 bases aligning to TRBD2. Trimming took 1 base from V and 2 from J; bases not matched to a gene: 18. The CDR3 loop spans 21 amino acids. Germline V gene data show CDR1 as MNHEY and CDR2 as SMNVEV (reference sequence). CDR3 residues: CASSLWFPVAGDPRAYNEQFF. CDR3 DNA: TGTGCCAGCAGTTTATGGTTCCCGGTAGCGGGAGACCCTAGAGCCTACAATGAGCAGTTCTTC.

The chain combines TRBV29-1 with TRBJ1-2, with D possibly TRBD1 on 5 matching bases. CDR1 is SQVTM, CDR2 ANQGSEA, per germline. This CDR3 spans 11 amino acids. Trimming shortened V by 6 bases and J by 7 bases, and 12 bases separated the two germline ends. DNA for the CDR3: TGCAGCGTCTGGGGGGGGTCTGGCTACACCTTC. Translating it yields CSVWGGSGYTF. The complete variable domain, with remaining parts taken from reference TRBV29-1 and TRBJ1-2, reads SAVISQKPSRDICQRGTSLTIQCQVDSQVTMMFWYRQQPGQSLTLIATANQGSEATYESGFVIDKFPISRPNLTFSTLTVSNMSPEDSSIYLCSVWGGSGYTFGSGTRLTVV.

The chain joins TRBV7-2 to TRBJ2-7, with a tentative D call TRBD1 (5 bases). The germline CDR1 and CDR2 sequences are SGHTA and FQGNSA. Trimming shortened V by 1 base and J by 6 bases, and 10 bases separated the two germline ends. The CDR3 contains 13 residues. CDR3 in amino acids: CASSLVFGAEQYF. CDR3 nucleotides: TGTGCCAGCAGCTTAGTTTTTGGGGCCGAGCAGTACTTC. The full variable domain, rest sourced from reference TRBV7-2 and TRBJ2-7, is GAGVSQSPSNKVTEKGKDVELRCDPISGHTALYWYRQSLGQGLEFLIYFQGNSAPDKSGLPSDRFSAERTGGSVSTLTIQRTQQEDSAVYLCASSLVFGAEQYFGPGTRLTVT.

The rearrangement links TRBV5-1 to TRBJ2-7; TRBD2 matches 10 bases. Unmatched junction bases numbered 10, after V lost 5 bases and J lost 2 bases. Germline values: CDR1 SGHRS, CDR2 YFSETQ. The CDR3 loop spans 16 amino acids. The CDR3 DNA reads as TGCGCCAGCAGGCCGTCTAGCGGGGGCCTCCCCTACGAGCAGTACTTC. Its translation: CASRPSSGGLPYEQYF.

The genes are TRBV4-1 and TRBJ2-7, with D maybe TRBD1 (6 bases). Germline V gene sequence: CDR1 MGHRA, CDR2 YSYEKL. V was shortened by 4 bases and J by 3 bases, with 19 bases between the two germline ends. The CDR3 extends over 16 amino acids. The CDR3 DNA reads TGCGCCAGCAGCCCCAAACAGGGACCGACTAACTACGAGCAGTACTTC. Its translation is CASSPKQGPTNYEQYF.